This T cell receptor beta chain was recovered during a study of blood T cells in healthy people across ages. General study results and limits: Lack of knowledge of donor CMV status possibly confounded expanded clonotype changes.

V dropped 7 bases and J dropped 9 bases, with 16 bases sitting between them. The CDR3 totals 13 residues. The germline gives CDR1 SQVTM, CDR2 ANQGSEA. To note about this clonotype: Its specificity is not known.

Researchers isolated at least 6 million PBMCs per sample. Primed by a sample-barcoded 5' primer and a J-beta primer mix, a second PCR proceeded for roughly 6 to 12 cycles. Every cDNA molecule bore a tag from a template-switch adaptor containing 12 random nucleotides. TCRdb reprocessed the 5' RACE reads with MiXCR, giving one entry per CDR3 protein. The sample includes about 1.8 million distinct CDR3 sequences, around half seen only once; the top ten take more than 2%. This sequence was found in a middle-aged woman in good health. This chain links TRBV29-1 with TRBJ1-6; the D gene is possibly TRBD1 (6 bases). The material sequenced was blood. DNA of the CDR3: TGCAGCGCTTGGACAGATCCCAGTTCACCCCTCCACTTT. It is translated as CSAWTDPSSPLHF.